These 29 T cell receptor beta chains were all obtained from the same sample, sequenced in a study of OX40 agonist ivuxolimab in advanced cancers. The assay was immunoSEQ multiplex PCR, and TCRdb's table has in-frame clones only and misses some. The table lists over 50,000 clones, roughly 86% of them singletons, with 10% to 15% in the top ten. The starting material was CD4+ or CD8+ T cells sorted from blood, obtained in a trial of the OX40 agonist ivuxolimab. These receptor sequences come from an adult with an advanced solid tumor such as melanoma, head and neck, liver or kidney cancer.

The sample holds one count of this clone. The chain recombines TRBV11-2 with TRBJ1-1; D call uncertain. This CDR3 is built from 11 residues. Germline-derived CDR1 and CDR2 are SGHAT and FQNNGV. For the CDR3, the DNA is TGTGGCTGGGAGGAGAACACTGAAGCTTTCTTT. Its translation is CGWEENTEAFF.

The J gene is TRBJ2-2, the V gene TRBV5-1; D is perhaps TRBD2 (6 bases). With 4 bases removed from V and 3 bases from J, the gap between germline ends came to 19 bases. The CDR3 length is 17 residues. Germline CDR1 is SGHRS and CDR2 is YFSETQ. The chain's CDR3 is CASSVDSDGGYTGELFF. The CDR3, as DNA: TGCGCCAGCAGCGTCGACTCCGACGGAGGGTACACCGGGGAGCTGTTTTTT.

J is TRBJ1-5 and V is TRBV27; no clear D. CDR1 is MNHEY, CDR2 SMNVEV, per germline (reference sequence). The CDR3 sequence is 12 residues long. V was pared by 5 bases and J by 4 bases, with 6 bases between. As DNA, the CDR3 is TGTGCCAGCAGTACCCAGAATCAGCCCCAGCATTTT. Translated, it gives CASSTQNQPQHF.

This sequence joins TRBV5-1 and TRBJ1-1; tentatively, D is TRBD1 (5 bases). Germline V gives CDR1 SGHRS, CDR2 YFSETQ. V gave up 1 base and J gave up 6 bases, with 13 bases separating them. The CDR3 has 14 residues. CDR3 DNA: TGCGCCAGCAGCTTGACAGGATCCGCGGCTGAAGCTTTCTTT. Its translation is CASSLTGSAAEAFF. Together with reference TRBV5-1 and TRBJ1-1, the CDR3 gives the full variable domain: KAGVTQTPRYLIKTRGQQVTLSCSPISGHRSVSWYQQTPGQGLQFLFEYFSETQRNKGNFPGRFSGRQFSNSRSEMNVSTLELGDSALYLCASSLTGSAAEAFFGQGTRLTVV.

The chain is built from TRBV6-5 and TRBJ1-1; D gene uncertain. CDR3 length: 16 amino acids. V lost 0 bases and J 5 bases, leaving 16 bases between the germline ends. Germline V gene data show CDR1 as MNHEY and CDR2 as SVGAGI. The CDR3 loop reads CASSYSAQPVGTEAFF. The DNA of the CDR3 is TGTGCCAGCAGTTACTCCGCCCAGCCGGTCGGGACTGAAGCTTTCTTT.

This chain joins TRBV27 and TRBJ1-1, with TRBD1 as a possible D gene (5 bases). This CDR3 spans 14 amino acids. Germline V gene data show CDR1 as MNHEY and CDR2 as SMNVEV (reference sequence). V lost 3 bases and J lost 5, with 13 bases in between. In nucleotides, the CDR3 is TGTGCCAGCAGTTTCGGGGGGGTGCAGACTGAAGCTTTCTTT. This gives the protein CASSFGGVQTEAFF.

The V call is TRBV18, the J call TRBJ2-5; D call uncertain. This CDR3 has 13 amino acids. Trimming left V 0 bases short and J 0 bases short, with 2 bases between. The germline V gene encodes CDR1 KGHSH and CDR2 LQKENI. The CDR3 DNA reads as TGTGCCAGCTCACCACCGCACCAAGAGACCCAGTACTTC. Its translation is CASSPPHQETQYF.

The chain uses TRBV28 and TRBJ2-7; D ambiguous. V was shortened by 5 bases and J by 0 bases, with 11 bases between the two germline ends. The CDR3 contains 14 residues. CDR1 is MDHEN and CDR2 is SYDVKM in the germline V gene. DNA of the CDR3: TGTGCCAGCAGTCGGACCCTAAGCTCCTACGAGCAGTACTTC. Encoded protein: CASSRTLSSYEQYF.

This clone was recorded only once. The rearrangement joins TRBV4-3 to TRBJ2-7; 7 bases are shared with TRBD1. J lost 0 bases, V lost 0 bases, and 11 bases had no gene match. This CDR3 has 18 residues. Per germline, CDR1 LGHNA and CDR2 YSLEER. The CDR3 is CASSQDILTGQASYEQYF. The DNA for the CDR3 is TGCGCCAGCAGCCAAGACATTCTGACAGGGCAGGCCTCCTACGAGCAGTACTTC.

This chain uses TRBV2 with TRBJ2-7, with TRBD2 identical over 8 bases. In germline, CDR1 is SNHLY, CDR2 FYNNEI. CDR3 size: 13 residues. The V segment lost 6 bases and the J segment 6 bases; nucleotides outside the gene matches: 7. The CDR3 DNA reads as TGTGCCAGCAGCCCCGGGACTAGTTCCGAGCAGTACTTC. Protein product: CASSPGTSSEQYF.

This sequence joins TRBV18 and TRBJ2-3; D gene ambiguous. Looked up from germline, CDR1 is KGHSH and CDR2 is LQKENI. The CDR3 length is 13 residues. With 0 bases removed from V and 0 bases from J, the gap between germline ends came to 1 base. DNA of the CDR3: TGTGCCAGCTCACCACCAAGCACAGATACGCAGTATTTT. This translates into CASSPPSTDTQYF.

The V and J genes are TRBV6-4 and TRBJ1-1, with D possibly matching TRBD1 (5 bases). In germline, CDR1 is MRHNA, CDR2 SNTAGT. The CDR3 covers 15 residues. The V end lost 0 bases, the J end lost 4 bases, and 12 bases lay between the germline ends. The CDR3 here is CASSDSGVGRTEAFF. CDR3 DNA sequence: TGTGCCAGCAGTGACTCGGGGGTGGGCCGCACTGAAGCTTTCTTT.

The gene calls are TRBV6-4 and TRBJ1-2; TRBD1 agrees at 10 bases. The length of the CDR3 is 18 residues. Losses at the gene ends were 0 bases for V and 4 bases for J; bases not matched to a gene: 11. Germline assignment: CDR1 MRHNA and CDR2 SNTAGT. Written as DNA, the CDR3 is TGTGCCAGCAGTGACTCTACGGGGACAGGGGCCTTGGGCTATGGCTACACCTTC. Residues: CASSDSTGTGALGYGYTF.

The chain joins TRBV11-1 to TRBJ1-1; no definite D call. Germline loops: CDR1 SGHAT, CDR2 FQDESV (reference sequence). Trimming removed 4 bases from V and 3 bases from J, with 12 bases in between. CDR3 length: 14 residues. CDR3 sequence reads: CASSSSFSDTEAFF. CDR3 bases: TGTGCCAGCAGCTCATCCTTTTCAGACACTGAAGCTTTCTTT. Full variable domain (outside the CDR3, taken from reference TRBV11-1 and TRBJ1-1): EAEVAQSPRYKITEKSQAVAFWCDPISGHATLYWYRQILGQGPELLVQFQDESVVDDSQLPKDRFSAERLKGVDSTLKIQPAELGDSAMYLCASSSSFSDTEAFFGQGTRLTVV.

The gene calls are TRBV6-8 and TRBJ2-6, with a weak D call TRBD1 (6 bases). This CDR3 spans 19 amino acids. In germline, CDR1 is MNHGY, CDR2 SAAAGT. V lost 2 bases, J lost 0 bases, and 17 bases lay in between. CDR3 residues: CASSYEAGVKGSGANVLTF. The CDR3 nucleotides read TGTGCCAGCAGTTACGAGGCAGGGGTAAAAGGCTCTGGGGCCAACGTCCTGACTTTC.

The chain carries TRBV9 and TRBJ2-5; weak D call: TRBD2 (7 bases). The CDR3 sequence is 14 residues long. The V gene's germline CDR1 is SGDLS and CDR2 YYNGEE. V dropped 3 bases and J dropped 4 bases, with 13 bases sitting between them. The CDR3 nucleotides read TGTGCCAGCAGCGAGTTGGGGGGGCGAGAGACCCAGTACTTC. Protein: CASSELGGRETQYF.

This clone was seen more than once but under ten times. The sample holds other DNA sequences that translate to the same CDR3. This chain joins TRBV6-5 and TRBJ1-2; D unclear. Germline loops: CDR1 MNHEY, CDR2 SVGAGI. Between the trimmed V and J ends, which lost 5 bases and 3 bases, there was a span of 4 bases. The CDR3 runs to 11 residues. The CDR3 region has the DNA TGTGCCAGCAGTGGAGACTATGGCTACACCTTC. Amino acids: CASSGDYGYTF.

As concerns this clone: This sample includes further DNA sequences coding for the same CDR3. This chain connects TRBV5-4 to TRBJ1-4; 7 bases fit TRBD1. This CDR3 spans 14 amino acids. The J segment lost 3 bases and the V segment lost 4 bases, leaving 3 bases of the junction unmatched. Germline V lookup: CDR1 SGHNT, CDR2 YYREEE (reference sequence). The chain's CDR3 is CASSLGQSNEKLFF. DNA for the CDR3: TGTGCCAGCAGCCTGGGACAGTCTAATGAAAAACTGTTTTTT.

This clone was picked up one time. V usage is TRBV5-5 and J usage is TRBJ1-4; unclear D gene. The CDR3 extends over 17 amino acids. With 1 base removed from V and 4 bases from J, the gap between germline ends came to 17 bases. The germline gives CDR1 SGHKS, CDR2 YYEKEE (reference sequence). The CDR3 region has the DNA TGTGCCAGCAGCTTGTTCCTAGGGCAGTCAGTTAATGAAAAACTGTTTTTT. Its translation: CASSLFLGQSVNEKLFF.

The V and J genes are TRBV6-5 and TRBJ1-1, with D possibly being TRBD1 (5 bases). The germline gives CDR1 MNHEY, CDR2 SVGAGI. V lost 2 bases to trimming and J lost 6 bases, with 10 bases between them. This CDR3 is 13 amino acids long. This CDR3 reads CASSYTEGAEAFF. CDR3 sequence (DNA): TGTGCCAGCAGTTACACCGAAGGGGCTGAAGCTTTCTTT.

The chain's CDR3 is CASTPSPGSQPQHF. CDR3 DNA sequence: TGTGCCAGCACCCCCTCACCGGGATCTCAGCCCCAGCATTTT. The V call is TRBV19, the J call TRBJ1-5, with D unresolved. Germline V gene sequence: CDR1 LNHDA, CDR2 SQIVND (reference sequence). This CDR3 has 14 residues. V dropped 9 bases and J dropped 6 bases, with 18 bases sitting between them.

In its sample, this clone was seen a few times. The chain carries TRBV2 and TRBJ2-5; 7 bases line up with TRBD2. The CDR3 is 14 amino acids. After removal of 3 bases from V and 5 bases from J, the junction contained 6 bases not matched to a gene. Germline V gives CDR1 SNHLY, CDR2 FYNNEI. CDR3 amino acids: CASSDPGLVETQYF. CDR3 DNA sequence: TGTGCCAGCAGTGATCCCGGACTAGTCGAGACCCAGTACTTC. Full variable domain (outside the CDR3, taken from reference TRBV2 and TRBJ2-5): EPEVTQTPSHQVTQMGQEVILRCVPISNHLYFYWYRQILGQKVEFLVSFYNNEISEKSEIFDDQFSVERPDGSNFTLKIRSTKLEDSAMYFCASSDPGLVETQYFGPGTRLLVL.

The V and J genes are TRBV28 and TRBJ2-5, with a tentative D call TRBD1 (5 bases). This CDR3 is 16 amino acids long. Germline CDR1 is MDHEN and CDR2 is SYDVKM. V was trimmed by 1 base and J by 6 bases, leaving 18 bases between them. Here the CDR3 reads CASSLFGQGPSQTQYF. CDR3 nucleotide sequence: TGTGCCAGCAGTTTATTCGGGCAGGGTCCTTCGCAGACCCAGTACTTC.

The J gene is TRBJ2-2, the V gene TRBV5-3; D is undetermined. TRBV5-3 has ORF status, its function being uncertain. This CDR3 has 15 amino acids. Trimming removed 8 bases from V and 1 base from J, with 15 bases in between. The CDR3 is CASSRWIKNTGELFF. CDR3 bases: TGTGCCAGCAGCCGTTGGATTAAGAACACCGGGGAGCTGTTTTTT.

The CDR3 DNA sequence: TGTGCCACCAGCAGAGATTGGGGCAACCACGAGCAGTACTTC. Protein: CATSRDWGNHEQYF. The gene calls are TRBV15 and TRBJ2-7; D perhaps matches TRBD1 (5 bases). CDR1 and CDR2 (germline): LNHNV, YYDKDF (reference sequence). Trimming removed 0 bases at V and 5 bases at J, with 11 bases between. This CDR3 comprises 14 residues.

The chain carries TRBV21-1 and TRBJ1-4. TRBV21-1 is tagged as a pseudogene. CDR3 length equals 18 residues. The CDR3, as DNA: TGTGCCAGCAGCAAAAAAATGGTCCCGGGGCTAGTAAATGAAAAACTGTTTTTT. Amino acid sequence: CASSKKMVPGLVNEKLFF.

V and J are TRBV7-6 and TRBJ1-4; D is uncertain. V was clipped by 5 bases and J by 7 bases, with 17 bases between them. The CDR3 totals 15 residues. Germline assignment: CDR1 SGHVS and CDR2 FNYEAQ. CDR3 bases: TGTGCCAGCAGCACCCCGGACTACGTAGGTGAAAAACTGTTTTTT. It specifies CASSTPDYVGEKLFF.

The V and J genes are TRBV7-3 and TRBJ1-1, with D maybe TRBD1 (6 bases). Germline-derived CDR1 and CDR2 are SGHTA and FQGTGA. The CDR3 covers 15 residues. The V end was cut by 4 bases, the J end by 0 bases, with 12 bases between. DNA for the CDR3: TGTGCCAGCAGCTCACTACAGGGCCTGAACACTGAAGCTTTCTTT. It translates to CASSSLQGLNTEAFF.

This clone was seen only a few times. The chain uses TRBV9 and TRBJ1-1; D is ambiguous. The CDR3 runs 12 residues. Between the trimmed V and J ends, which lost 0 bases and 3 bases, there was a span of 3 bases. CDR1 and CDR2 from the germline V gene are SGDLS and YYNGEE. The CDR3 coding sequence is TGTGCCAGCAGCGTAGCGGACACTGAAGCTTTCTTT. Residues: CASSVADTEAFF.